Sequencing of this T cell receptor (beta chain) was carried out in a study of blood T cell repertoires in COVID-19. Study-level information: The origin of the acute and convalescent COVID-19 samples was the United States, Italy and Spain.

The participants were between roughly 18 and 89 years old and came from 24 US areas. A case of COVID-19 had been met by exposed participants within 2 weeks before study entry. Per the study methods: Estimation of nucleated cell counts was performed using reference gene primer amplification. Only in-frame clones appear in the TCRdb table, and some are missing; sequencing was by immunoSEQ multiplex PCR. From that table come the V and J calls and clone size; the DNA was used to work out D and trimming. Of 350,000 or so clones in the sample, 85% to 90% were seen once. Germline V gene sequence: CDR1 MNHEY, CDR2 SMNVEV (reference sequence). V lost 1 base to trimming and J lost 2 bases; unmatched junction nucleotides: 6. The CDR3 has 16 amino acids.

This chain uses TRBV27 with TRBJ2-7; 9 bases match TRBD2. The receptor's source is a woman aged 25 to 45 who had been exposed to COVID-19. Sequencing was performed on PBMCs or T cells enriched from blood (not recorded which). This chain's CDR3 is CASSLLASGATYEQYF. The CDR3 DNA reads TGTGCCAGCAGTTTATTGGCTAGCGGGGCAACCTACGAGCAGTACTTC.